This T cell receptor (beta chain) was sequenced in a study of T cell changes during pregnancy in multiple sclerosis. Clones were read by immunoSEQ multiplex PCR, and TCRdb kept only the in-frame ones, dropping some. The table records 30,000 to 35,000 clones, 75% to 95% of them present only once. The CDR3 is made up of 15 amino acids. The V gene end was trimmed by 3 bases and the J gene end by 6 bases; junction bases not matched to a gene: 5. Germline CDR1 reads MGHDK; CDR2 reads SYGVNS. The sequences come from CD8+ T cells from peripheral blood mononuclear cells, collected in the first trimester of pregnancy. The chain links TRBV25-1 to TRBJ2-1; 10 bases agree with TRBD2. This clonotype was sampled from a female donor with multiple sclerosis, enrolled in a pregnancy study. The CDR3 region has the DNA TGTGCCAGCAGTGACAGTAGCGGGAGGTCCAATGAGCAGTTCTTC. Translated: CASSDSSGRSNEQFF.